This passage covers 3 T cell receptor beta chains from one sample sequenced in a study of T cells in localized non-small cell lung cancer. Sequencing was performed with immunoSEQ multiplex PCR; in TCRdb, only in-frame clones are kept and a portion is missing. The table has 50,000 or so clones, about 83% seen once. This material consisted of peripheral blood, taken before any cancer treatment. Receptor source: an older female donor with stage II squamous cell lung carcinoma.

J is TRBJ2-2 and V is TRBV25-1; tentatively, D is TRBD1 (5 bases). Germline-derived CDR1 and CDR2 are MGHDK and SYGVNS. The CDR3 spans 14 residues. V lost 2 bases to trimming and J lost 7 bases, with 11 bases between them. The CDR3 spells CASSETRVIGELFF. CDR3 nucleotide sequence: TGTGCCAGCAGTGAAACCAGGGTTATCGGGGAGCTGTTTTTT.

The CDR3 reads CASSQGDNYGYTF. CDR3 nucleotide sequence: TGTGCCAGCAGCCAAGGGGATAACTATGGCTACACCTTC. V gene TRBV5-4 combines with J gene TRBJ1-2; maybe TRBD1 (5 bases). Deletions cut 4 bases from V and 1 base from J, with 8 bases between. The CDR3 is 13 amino acids. Germline V gene sequence: CDR1 SGHNT, CDR2 YYREEE (reference sequence).

CDR3 in amino acids: CASSVNRGRYNEQFF. CDR3 coding DNA: TGTGCCAGCAGCGTGAACAGGGGGAGATACAATGAGCAGTTCTTC. The V and J genes are TRBV7-3 and TRBJ2-1, with 8 bases aligning to TRBD1. V lost 5 bases and J lost 4; bases outside the gene matches: 7. Germline V gives CDR1 SGHTA, CDR2 FQGTGA. This CDR3 spans 15 amino acids.